The following is a TCR beta chain sequence with its context. Produced via immunoSEQ multiplex PCR; TCRdb's table is partial and in-frame only. This sample has around 240,000 clones, with approximately 81% found just once. This sample was included in a study of blood T cell repertoires in COVID-19. On the study more broadly: Sites across the United States, Italy and Spain contributed samples from acute and convalescent COVID-19. Sources were T cells, B-cell-depleted T cells, or PBMCs; the material itself was cDNA or gDNA.

The V end was cut by 2 bases, the J end by 3 bases, with 14 bases between. The germline V gene has CDR1 SGHVS and CDR2 FQNEAQ. The CDR3 length is 16 residues. Source material: peripheral blood. The V call is TRBV7-8, the J call TRBJ2-1; tentative D call: TRBD2 (7 bases). The clonotype comes from a man between 35 and 55 years old with acute or convalescent COVID-19. The CDR3 region has the DNA TGTGCCAGCAGCTTATCAGGGGAGGGTCGCTACAATGAGCAGTTCTTC. Protein product: CASSLSGEGRYNEQFF.